This T cell receptor beta chain was sequenced in a study of blood T cell repertoires in COVID-19. This clone was observed once. Germline V CDR1 and CDR2: ENHRY, SYGVKD. The CDR3 spans 13 residues. The V end lost 2 bases, the J end lost 6 bases, and 8 bases lay between the germline ends. Authors' analysis steps: The assay estimated nucleated cells by amplifying reference gene primers. The protocol was immunoSEQ multiplex PCR, while the TCRdb copy is restricted to in-frame clones and leaves out a portion. V and J calls and clone size are those listed in that table; D and trimming were worked out from the DNA. The repertoire has over 200,000 clones, around 85% of them found once; the top ten carry around 2.8%.

The sequenced sample was peripheral blood. V usage is TRBV10-3 and J usage is TRBJ2-1, with TRBD1 as a possible D gene (5 bases). The source of this sequence is a woman aged 25 to 39 who had recovered from COVID-19. For the CDR3, the DNA is TGTGCCATCAGTGAGGGGGCAATCAATGAGCAGTTCTTC. Amino acids: CAISEGAINEQFF.